This T cell receptor (beta chain) came from a study of early T cells in non-severe SARS-CoV-2 infection. This clonotype was counted many times. One entry per CDR3 protein results from TCRdb running MiXCR on the 5' RACE reads. The sample consists of approximately 29,000 distinct CDR3 sequences, 5.5% to 6% of them appearing once. Germline V gene sequence: CDR1 MDHEN, CDR2 SYDVKM. This CDR3 contains 15 residues. J was trimmed by 0 bases and V by 5 bases; bases with no gene match: 5. The V call is TRBV28, the J call TRBJ2-5, with 8 bases identical to TRBD2. This sequence originates from an adult who was a healthcare worker with PCR-confirmed SARS-CoV-2 infection or an uninfected control (not recorded which). What was sequenced was whole blood. CDR3 sequence: CASSPRLAHQETQYF. The CDR3 region has the DNA TGTGCCAGCAGTCCCCGACTAGCGCACCAAGAGACCCAGTACTTC.